The source of this T cell receptor (beta chain) is a study of blood T cell repertoires in COVID-19. Overall study context: Samples came from the United States, Italy and Spain, spanning acute and convalescent COVID-19.

Trimming shortened V by 5 bases and J by 7 bases, and 15 bases separated the two germline ends. The CDR3 extends over 14 amino acids. Germline CDR1 and CDR2: LNHDA and SQIVND (reference sequence). Sequenced by immunoSEQ multiplex PCR; TCRdb stores in-frame clones only, minus some. Here the sample spans under 200,000 clones, 70% to 90% being singletons. The receptor's source is a woman older than 75 with COVID-19, enrolled during active disease. The sequenced sample was peripheral blood. V usage is TRBV19 and J usage is TRBJ2-1, with a tentative D call TRBD2 (5 bases). The CDR3 sequence is CASSLPAERNEQFF. The CDR3 DNA reads as TGTGCCAGTAGTCTCCCCGCCGAGCGGAATGAGCAGTTCTTC.